The 8 T cell receptor beta chains below all came from one sample that was sequenced in a study of shared clonotypes between healthy human individuals. Terminally differentiated effector memory CD45RA+ cells were excluded by CCR7 positive selection of CD45RO-negative cells. Assay: immunoSEQ multiplex PCR; the TCRdb copy retains only in-frame clones and omits some. The table has roughly 770,000 clones, approximately 97% seen once. Sequencing used naive CD8+ T cells sorted from blood. The receptors shown here come from a man under 40 in good health.

The chain couples TRBV23-1 to TRBJ2-1; D is possibly TRBD2 (6 bases). TRBV23-1 is noted as an ORF with a role that remains uncertain. The CDR3 sequence is 17 residues long. The V end lost 7 bases, the J end lost 0 bases, and 19 bases lay between the germline ends. The CDR3 reads CASIRPCGESSYNEQFF. CDR3 DNA sequence: TGCGCCAGCATTCGTCCCTGCGGGGAGAGCTCCTACAATGAGCAGTTCTTC.

The chain employs TRBV28 and TRBJ1-1; 9 bases fit TRBD1. The CDR3 extends over 15 amino acids. Germline V gene lookup returns CDR1 MDHEN and CDR2 SYDVKM. With V trimmed by 3 bases and J by 0 bases, 2 bases remained unmatched. The CDR3 reads CASSLDRGVNTEAFF. The CDR3 region has the DNA TGTGCCAGCAGTTTGGACAGGGGTGTGAACACTGAAGCTTTCTTT.

The chain joins TRBV4-1 to TRBJ2-7; perhaps D is TRBD1 or TRBD2 (6 bases each). The V gene lost 0 bases and the J gene lost 2 bases, with 20 bases spanning the gap. Germline CDR1 and CDR2: MGHRA and YSYEKL. The CDR3 has 18 amino acids. CDR3 region: CASSQERTTGLTTYEQYF. The CDR3 DNA is TGCGCCAGCAGCCAAGAAAGGACTACAGGGCTAACTACCTACGAGCAGTACTTC.

The CDR3 DNA follows: TGTGCCTGGAGAACGCCTAGGGACAAGGGCCAAGAGACCCAGTACTTC. Protein sequence: CAWRTPRDKGQETQYF. The gene calls are TRBV30 and TRBJ2-5, with a weak D call TRBD1 (6 bases). Between the trimmed V and J ends, which lost 3 bases and 1 base, there was a span of 18 bases. The CDR3 sequence is 16 residues long. The V gene's germline CDR1 is GTSNPN and CDR2 SVGIG (reference sequence).

This chain connects TRBV15 to TRBJ2-7, with D uncertain. Germline CDR1 is LNHNV and CDR2 is YYDKDF (reference sequence). CDR3 size: 12 residues. V was shortened by 5 bases and J by 5 bases, with 10 bases between the two germline ends. CDR3 loop: CATSQNGNEQYF. The CDR3 nucleotides read TGTGCCACCAGCCAGAACGGAAACGAGCAGTACTTC.

The V and J genes are TRBV13 and TRBJ2-1, with D maybe TRBD2 (6 bases). V lost 1 base, J lost 0 bases, and 19 bases lay in between. CDR3 size: 19 residues. Germline CDR1 is PRHDT and CDR2 is FYEKMQ (reference sequence). The CDR3 spells CASSLVPLSGWSSYNEQFF. The CDR3 nucleotides are TGTGCCAGCAGCTTAGTCCCACTAAGCGGGTGGAGCTCCTACAATGAGCAGTTCTTC.

This sequence joins TRBV7-9 and TRBJ2-3; no reliable D call. The CDR3 has 13 amino acids. CDR1 and CDR2 from the germline V gene are SEHNR and FQNEAQ (reference sequence). Trimming cost V 5 bases and J 8 bases, with 14 bases left between them. CDR3 in amino acids: CASSPSAGGTQYF. The CDR3 DNA sequence: TGTGCCAGCAGCCCCTCGGCCGGCGGTACGCAGTATTTT.

The gene calls are TRBV2 and TRBJ2-7; D unresolved. Trimming left V 2 bases short and J 4 bases short, with 21 bases between. Per the germline V gene, CDR1 is SNHLY and CDR2 is FYNNEI. This CDR3 comprises 17 residues. DNA of the CDR3: TGTGCCAGCAGTGAACCCGCGACGGGCCAACTACCTTACGAGCAGTACTTC. It codes for CASSEPATGQLPYEQYF.